This TCR beta chain was captured by sequencing in a study of T-cell reconstitution after alpha-beta-depleted transplantation in children (dated by TCRdb to 2016 to 2018). General notes on the study: T-cell immune reconstitution after TCRalphabeta/CD19-depleted allogeneic hematopoietic cell transplantation in children was quantitatively tracked in the study by means of TCR repertoire profiling.

Receptor amplification or capture employed PCR. Sequencing was performed on an Illumina HiSeq 2500. TCR library preparation used molecular barcoding, with unique molecular identifiers applied to normalize quantification of the TCRbeta repertoire. The public reads were quality trimmed at Q25 with fastp and then assembled into clones with MiXCR by TCRdb, keeping productive beta chains. Entries that share a CDR3 protein sequence are merged under the most common genes and DNA. In this sample the table shows some 840,000 distinct CDR3 sequences, roughly 16% of which occur a single time. In total, the top ten clones hold approximately 4.5% of the sample. What the research found in general, with its limitations: In some patients, the high TCRbeta diversity seen at day 60 was put down to recipient T cells and intrathymic progenitors that had survived conditioning. The apparently early recovery of alphabetaT-cell counts about two months after transplant reportedly depended on only several hundred rapidly expanded clones that came from non-depleted graft cells. Over subsequent months, a decline in hyperexpanded clone frequencies was noted, and after one year, T-cell counts and TCRbeta diversity were mostly ascribed to newly produced T cells.

As for this clonotype: Its binding antigen is unknown. No base quality values were provided; no much bigger clone lies one nucleotide off.

Spanning cysteine to phenylalanine, the CDR3 consists of 14 amino acids. Of all the DNA, just the CDR3 is kept, 42 bases in frame from base 1. Relative to germline, V is 5 bases shorter and J is 0 bases shorter, with 11 bases between their ends. The sample's treatment or condition, from its label and the paper: allogeneic hematopoietic cell transplantation with graft depleted of TCRalphabeta T cells and CD19 B cells. Transplant recipients were children who received TCRalphabeta/CD19-depleted allogeneic hematopoietic cell grafts. This material consisted of PBMCs, mostly from graft donor cells, taken 360 days after TCRalphabeta/CD19-depleted stem cell transplant. The receptor chain draws on TRBV12-3 or TRBV12-4 and TRBJ2-7; the D gene is unclear. The receptor was derived from a male patient under 18 who had a stem cell transplant for acute lymphoblastic leukemia, so the T cells may come from the graft donor. The CDR3 reads CASSVNPDSYEQYF. The base sequence is TGTGCCAGCAGTGTAAACCCCGACTCCTACGAGCAGTACTTC.